This T cell receptor (beta chain) is from a study of OX40 agonist ivuxolimab in advanced cancers. Profiling relied on immunoSEQ multiplex PCR, and the TCRdb table lists in-frame clones only, not all of them. The sample has tens of thousands of clones, approximately 91% seen once. Germline-derived CDR1 and CDR2 are GTSNPN and SVGIG (reference sequence). The CDR3 is 16 residues long. Trimming took off 2 bases at V and 2 bases at J, with 18 bases between the two ends. The sequence came from an adult with an advanced solid tumor such as melanoma, head and neck, liver or kidney cancer. The chain carries TRBV30 and TRBJ1-2; D ambiguous. The sample in question was CD4+ or CD8+ T cells sorted from blood, obtained in a trial of the OX40 agonist ivuxolimab. Written as DNA, the CDR3 is TGTGCCTGGAGTTCTCTCGGCAGAGCCGCAAACTATGGCTACACCTTC. Translated, it gives CAWSSLGRAANYGYTF. Together with reference TRBV30 and TRBJ1-2, the CDR3 gives the full variable domain: SQTIHQWPATLVQPVGSPLSLECTVEGTSNPNLYWYRQAAGRGLQLLFYSVGIGQISSEVPQNLSASRPQDRQFILSSKKLLLSDSGFYLCAWSSLGRAANYGYTFGSGTRLTVV.